This T cell receptor (beta chain) comes out of a study of blood T cell repertoires in COVID-19. Study information: Sources were T cells, B-cell-depleted T cells, or PBMCs; the material itself was cDNA or gDNA.

Produced via immunoSEQ multiplex PCR; TCRdb's table is partial and in-frame only. The sample has some 180,000 clones, approximately 80% seen once. Participants had their cohort set by participant-reported clinical history. V lost 1 base and J lost 4, with 20 bases in between. The CDR3 is 19 amino acids. Germline CDR1 and CDR2: SGHVS and FQNEAQ. The origin of this receptor is a man in his sixties who had been exposed to COVID-19. The V call is TRBV7-8, the J call TRBJ2-6, with a weak D call TRBD1 (5 bases). Sequenced sample: PBMCs or T cells enriched from blood (not recorded which). The CDR3 nucleotides read TGTGCCAGCAGCTTAGAGGTGGGGCAGCGCCCCTCCGGGGCCAACGTCCTGACTTTC. Its protein product is CASSLEVGQRPSGANVLTF.